Described below is a single T cell receptor beta chain sequence and its context. The antigen remains undetermined. These data originate in a study of shared clonotypes between healthy human individuals. In the study overall: Three plates each covered CD4 naive and memory; CD8 naive two, CD8 memory one. Points from the study as a whole: Among donors, clonotype sharing was expected to be affected by sequencing depth. Large depth notwithstanding, sorted-subset sequencing proved incomplete by rarefaction.

The CDR3 length is 16 residues. V shed 3 bases and J shed 3 bases, with 16 bases lying between them. Germline V gives CDR1 MNHNY, CDR2 SVGAGI (reference sequence). Using immunoSEQ multiplex PCR, the repertoire was profiled, and TCRdb retains in-frame clones only, with some absent. This sample yields a few million clones, of which 85% to 95% are seen a single time; 0.37% belongs to the top ten. The study separated CD4+ cells into CD45RA+ naive and CD45RA-negative memory subsets. The sequenced material came from naive CD4+ T cells from PBMCs. Subset here: CD45RA+ positively selected. This sequence was found in a man younger than 35 in good health. Some clones in this sample may be carry-over from other donors' samples. This chain joins TRBV6-6 and TRBJ2-3; no clear D. The CDR3 region is CASSYQAPGATDTQYF. CDR3 DNA sequence: TGTGCCAGCAGTTATCAGGCGCCAGGTGCAACAGATACGCAGTATTTT.